This is a list of T cell receptor beta chains from one sample in a study of cytomegalovirus exposure and HLA in healthy donors. Using immunoSEQ multiplex PCR, the repertoire was profiled, and TCRdb retains in-frame clones only, with some absent. The sample has around 120,000 clones, 80% seen once. The specimen sequenced was PBMCs. Receptor source: a female donor in good health and CMV-seropositive. Each CDR3 is given with its conserved first and last residue. The order of the fields is V gene, D gene, J gene, clone size, CDR3 DNA, CDR3 protein. The D gene is left open where the match is weak. Clone size is stated in some rows and not others, as once, few, many or a class when expanded.

TRBV18	.	TRBJ2-2	.	TGTGCCAGCTCACCACAAATAGACACCGGGGAGCTGTTTTTT	CASSPQIDTGELFF
TRBV10-1	TRBD2	TRBJ2-5	few	TGCGCCAGCAGTGAGACCCCGGGAGGGGAGACCCAGTACTTC	CASSETPGGETQYF
TRBV5-1	TRBD1	TRBJ1-4	.	TGCGCCAGCAGCTTGGCATTGGACAGGGGGCAAACTAATGAAAAACTGTTTTTT	CASSLALDRGQTNEKLFF
TRBV11-3	TRBD2	TRBJ2-1	.	TGTGCCAGCAGCTTAGGGGGGACTAGCGGGGGGAATGAGCAGTTCTTC	CASSLGGTSGGNEQFF
TRBV15	.	TRBJ2-1	.	TGTGCCACCAGCAGAGGGCAGGGAAGCTCCTACAATGAGCAGTTCTTC	CATSRGQGSSYNEQFF
TRBV15	TRBD2	TRBJ2-5	.	TGTGCCACCAGCAGAGAACTAGCGGGGGGCCAAGAGACCCAGTACTTC	CATSRELAGGQETQYF
TRBV19	.	TRBJ1-3	.	TGTGCCAGTAGTATAGCCCCGCGTTGGAGCTCTGGAAACACCATATATTTT	CASSIAPRWSSGNTIYF
TRBV18	TRBD1	TRBJ1-2	.	TGTGCCAGCTCATTCACAGGGGACCGCGGCTACACCTTC	CASSFTGDRGYTF
TRBV5-1	.	TRBJ2-5	.	TGCGCCAGCAGCCCCGGAACAGGGTTAGAGACCCAGTACTTC	CASSPGTGLETQYF
TRBV10-3	.	TRBJ2-7	.	TGTGCCACTCGCCCCCGGGACATGCAAATTGAGCAGTACTTC	CATRPRDMQIEQYF
TRBV6-5	.	TRBJ1-2	once	TGTGCCAGCAGTCGCTCAGGGGCTAACTATGGCTACACCTTC	CASSRSGANYGYTF
TRBV7-8	TRBD2	TRBJ2-1	.	TGTGCCAGCAGCTTAGGTCTAGCGGGGGTGTGGGATGAGCAGTTCTTC	CASSLGLAGVWDEQFF
TRBV28	TRBD1	TRBJ2-7	.	TGTGCCAGCAGTTTGGGACAGATATACGAGCAGTACTTC	CASSLGQIYEQYF
TRBV7-9	.	TRBJ2-7	.	TGTGCCAGCAGAGACAGCTCCTACGAGCAGTACTTC	CASRDSSYEQYF
TRBV7-8	.	TRBJ1-2	.	TGTGCCAGCAGCCAGGGGCCAGCTAACTATGGCTACACCTTC	CASSQGPANYGYTF
TRBV13	TRBD1	TRBJ2-1	.	TGTGCCAGCAGCTTGGGGGACAGGGAGGCTCAATGGCAGTTCTTC	CASSLGDREAQWQFF
TRBV11-2	.	TRBJ1-2	few	TGTGCCAGCAGCTCAACTCAGGGGCGATGGGGCTACACCTTC	CASSSTQGRWGYTF
TRBV5-4	.	TRBJ1-4	.	TGTGCCAGCAGCTTAGGAGGCGGAAAACTGTTTTTT	CASSLGGGKLFF
TRBV19	.	TRBJ2-5	few	TGTGCCTCCTCGACTACCACTGCAGAGACCCAGTACTTC	CASSTTTAETQYF
TRBV7-2	TRBD1	TRBJ2-2	.	TGTGCCAGCAGCCGAGGACAGGCCACCGGGGAGCTGTTTTTT	CASSRGQATGELFF
TRBV25-1	.	TRBJ1-2	.	TGTGCCAGCAGGGACTCCCCTGATGGTGGCTACACCTTC	CASRDSPDGGYTF
TRBV7-9	.	TRBJ2-7	.	TGTGCCAGCAGACGCACTAGCTCCTACGAGCAGTACTTC	CASRRTSSYEQYF
TRBV7-3	.	TRBJ2-5	few	TGTGCCAGCAGCTTAACGGGAGCCAGCCAAGAGACCCAGTACTTC	CASSLTGASQETQYF
TRBV4-3	TRBD2	TRBJ2-1	.	TGCGCCAGCAGCCAAGCTAGCGGGGGTGTCGATGAGCAGTTCTTC	CASSQASGGVDEQFF
TRBV28	.	TRBJ1-4	.	TGTGCCAGCGTAACAGCCGCAACTAATGAAAAACTGTTTTTT	CASVTAATNEKLFF
TRBV2	.	TRBJ2-2	once	TGTGCCAGCAGTCGGACAGACCCGAACACCGGGGAGCTGTTTTTT	CASSRTDPNTGELFF
TRBV2	.	TRBJ1-5	once	TGTGCCAGCACCAGAGCGGTCGTGGGCAATCAGCCCCAGCATTTT	CASTRAVVGNQPQHF
TRBV4-1	TRBD1	TRBJ1-6	.	TGCGCCAGCAGCCAAGATGGGTACGACAGGGGAGGTTCACCCCTCCACTTT	CASSQDGYDRGGSPLHF
TRBV4-2	TRBD2	TRBJ2-5	.	TGTGCCAGCAGCCTTAATCCTAGCGGGGGTCAAGAGACCCAGTACTTC	CASSLNPSGGQETQYF
TRBV6-6	.	TRBJ2-6	.	TGTGCCAGCAGCTCCGGACAGACTGGGGCCAACGTCCTGACTTTC	CASSSGQTGANVLTF
TRBV4-1	TRBD1	TRBJ1-2	.	TGCGCCAGCAGCCAACCCATGGGGACAGGGCGGGTCTACACCTTC	CASSQPMGTGRVYTF
TRBV6-6	.	TRBJ1-1	.	TGTGCCAGCCCTTTTTCGGTTACCTCTGAAGCTTTCTTT	CASPFSVTSEAFF
TRBV29-1	TRBD1	TRBJ1-4	few	TGCAGCGTTGAACCTCTGGACAGGTCTAATGAAAAACTGTTTTTT	CSVEPLDRSNEKLFF
TRBV5-5	.	TRBJ2-7	.	TGTGCCAGCAGCTTGGAAACAGGGACGAGACAGTACTTC	CASSLETGTRQYF
TRBV7-2	.	TRBJ2-6	.	TGTGCCAGCAGTTCAGGGTCTGGGGCCAACGTCCTGACTTTC	CASSSGSGANVLTF
TRBV28	.	TRBJ1-1	few	TGTGCCAGCAGTTTGGGGGGGACGAAAACTGAAGCTTTCTTT	CASSLGGTKTEAFF
TRBV7-2	.	TRBJ2-3	.	TGTGCCAGCAGCTTAATCAGATCCACAGATACGCAGTATTTT	CASSLIRSTDTQYF
TRBV15	.	TRBJ2-7	.	TGTGCCACCAGCAGAGGAACAGGAGGGATCTACGAGCAGTACTTC	CATSRGTGGIYEQYF
TRBV11-2	.	TRBJ1-5	once	TGTGCCAGCAGCTTAAGCCTACGTCAGCCCCAGCATTTT	CASSLSLRQPQHF
TRBV2	TRBD1	TRBJ1-1	.	TGTGCCAGCGGGCGACAGGGGAACACTGAAGCTTTCTTT	CASGRQGNTEAFF
TRBV5-8	.	TRBJ2-1	.	TGTGCCAGCAGCTTGGAGGTTACGGGCAGGGGATATGAGCAGTTCTTC	CASSLEVTGRGYEQFF
TRBV30	TRBD1	TRBJ1-2	.	TGTGCCTGGACGAGAACCGGGACAGGGAATGGCTACACCTTC	CAWTRTGTGNGYTF
TRBV4-1	TRBD1	TRBJ2-2	few	TGCGCCAGCAGCCAGGGGGACAGGGTTATCTTGGCCGGGGAGCTGTTTTTT	CASSQGDRVILAGELFF
TRBV7-9	.	TRBJ2-2	.	TGTTCCAGCAGCTTACGGGCCGGGGAGCTGTTTTTT	CSSSLRAGELFF
TRBV10-3	.	TRBJ1-1	.	TGTGCCATCAGTGAGCAGGGGAACACTGAAGCTTTCTTT	CAISEQGNTEAFF
TRBV19	TRBD1	TRBJ1-1	.	TGTGCCAGTAGCCTTGACAGGGGAGAGACTGAAGCTTTCTTT	CASSLDRGETEAFF
TRBV6-6	TRBD1	TRBJ2-1	.	TGTGCCAGCAGTTACCAGGGACAGGGGGCTATAGGAGAGCAGTTCTTC	CASSYQGQGAIGEQFF
TRBV28	.	TRBJ1-3	.	TGTGCCAGCAGTTTATTAGGGGACTCTGGAAACACCATATATTTT	CASSLLGDSGNTIYF
TRBV4-3	.	TRBJ1-2	.	TGCGCCAGCAGCCAAGATGCCCAGGGAAGCTATGGCTACACCTTC	CASSQDAQGSYGYTF
TRBV6-4	TRBD1	TRBJ1-4	.	TGTGCCAGCAGCCAAATGGACAGGGGCTCTGGTGCGGCAACTAATGAAAAACTGTTTTTT	CASSQMDRGSGAATNEKLFF
TRBV18	.	TRBJ1-4	.	TGTGCCAGCTCACCAGGGCTTGGCCAGAATGAAAAACTGTTTTTT	CASSPGLGQNEKLFF
TRBV29-1	TRBD2	TRBJ2-5	.	TGCAGCGTTGAAGGTGACGCCAGGACTAGCGGGGGGGCGGGTGAGACCCAGTACTTC	CSVEGDARTSGGAGETQYF
TRBV19	.	TRBJ1-1	.	TGTGCCAGTAGTATAGTCCCCAGGGGTGTAACTGAAGCTTTCTTT	CASSIVPRGVTEAFF
TRBV7-9	.	TRBJ2-7	.	TGTGCCAGCAGCTCGCCGGTGGCCTACGAGCAGTACTTC	CASSSPVAYEQYF
TRBV10-2	.	TRBJ2-6	.	TGCGCCAGCAGTGAGGCCCGACAGGCTGGGGCCAACGTCCTGACTTTC	CASSEARQAGANVLTF